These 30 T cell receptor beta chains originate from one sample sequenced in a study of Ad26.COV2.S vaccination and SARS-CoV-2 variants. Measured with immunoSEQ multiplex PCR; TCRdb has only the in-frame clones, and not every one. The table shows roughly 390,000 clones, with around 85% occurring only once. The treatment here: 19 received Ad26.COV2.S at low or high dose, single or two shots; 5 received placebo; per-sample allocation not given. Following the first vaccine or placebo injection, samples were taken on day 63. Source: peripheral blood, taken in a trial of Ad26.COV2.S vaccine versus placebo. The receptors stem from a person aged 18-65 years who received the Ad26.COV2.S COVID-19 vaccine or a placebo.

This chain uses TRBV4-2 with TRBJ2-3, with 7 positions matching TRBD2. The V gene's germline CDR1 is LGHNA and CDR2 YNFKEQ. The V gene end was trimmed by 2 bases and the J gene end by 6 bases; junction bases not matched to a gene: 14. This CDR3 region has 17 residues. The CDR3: CASSQNGLGNRGDTQYF. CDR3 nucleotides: TGTGCCAGCAGCCAAAATGGACTAGGTAATCGTGGGGATACGCAGTATTTT.

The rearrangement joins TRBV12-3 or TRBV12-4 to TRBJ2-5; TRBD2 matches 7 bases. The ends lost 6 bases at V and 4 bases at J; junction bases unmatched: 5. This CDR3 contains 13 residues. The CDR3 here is CASSFSGRETQYF. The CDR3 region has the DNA TGTGCCAGCAGCTTTAGCGGGCGAGAGACCCAGTACTTC.

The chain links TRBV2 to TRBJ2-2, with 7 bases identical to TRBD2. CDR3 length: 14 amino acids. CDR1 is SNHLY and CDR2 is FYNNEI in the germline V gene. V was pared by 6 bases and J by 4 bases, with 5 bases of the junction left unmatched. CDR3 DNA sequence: TGTGCCAGCAGGGTCTCGGGGGGCACCGGGGAGCTGTTTTTT. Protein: CASRVSGGTGELFF.

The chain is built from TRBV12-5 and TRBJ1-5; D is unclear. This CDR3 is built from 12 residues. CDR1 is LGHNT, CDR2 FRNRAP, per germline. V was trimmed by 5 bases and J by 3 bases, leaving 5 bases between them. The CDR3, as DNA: TGTGCTAGTGGTCAAATCAATCAGCCCCAGCATTTT. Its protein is CASGQINQPQHF.

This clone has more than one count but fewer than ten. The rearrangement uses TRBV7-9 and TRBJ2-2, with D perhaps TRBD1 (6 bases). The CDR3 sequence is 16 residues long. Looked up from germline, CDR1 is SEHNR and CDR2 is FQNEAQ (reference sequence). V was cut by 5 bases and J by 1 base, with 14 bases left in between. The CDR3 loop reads CASSNAGVMNTGELFF. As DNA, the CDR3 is TGTGCCAGCAGCAACGCAGGGGTGATGAACACCGGGGAGCTGTTTTTT.

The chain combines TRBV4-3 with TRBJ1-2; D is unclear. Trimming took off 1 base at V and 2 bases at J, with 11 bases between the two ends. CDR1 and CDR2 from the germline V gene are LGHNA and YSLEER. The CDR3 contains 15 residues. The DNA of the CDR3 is TGCGCCAGCAGCCAAGTAAGTGAAGCGAACTATGGCTACACCTTC. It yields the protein CASSQVSEANYGYTF.

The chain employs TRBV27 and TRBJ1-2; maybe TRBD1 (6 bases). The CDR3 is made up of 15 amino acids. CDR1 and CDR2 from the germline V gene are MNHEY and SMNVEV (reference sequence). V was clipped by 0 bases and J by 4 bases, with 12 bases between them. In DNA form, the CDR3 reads TGTGCCAGCAGTTTATCGACAGGATTTCCCTATGGCTACACCTTC. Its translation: CASSLSTGFPYGYTF.

Written as DNA, the CDR3 is TGTGCCAGCAGTAGGGACAGCGGGCCCTACGAGCAGTACTTC. Translated, it gives CASSRDSGPYEQYF. This chain joins TRBV5-4 and TRBJ2-7; weak D call: TRBD1 (7 bases). Deletions cut 5 bases from V and 2 bases from J, with 14 bases between. There are 14 residues in the CDR3. CDR1 and CDR2 from the germline V gene are SGHNT and YYREEE (reference sequence).

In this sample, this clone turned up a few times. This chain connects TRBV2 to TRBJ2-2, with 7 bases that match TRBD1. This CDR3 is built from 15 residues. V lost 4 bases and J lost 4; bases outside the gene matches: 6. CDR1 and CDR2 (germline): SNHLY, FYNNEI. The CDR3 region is CASSVEGAGTGELFF. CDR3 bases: TGTGCCAGCAGTGTCGAGGGGGCGGGCACCGGGGAGCTGTTTTTT.

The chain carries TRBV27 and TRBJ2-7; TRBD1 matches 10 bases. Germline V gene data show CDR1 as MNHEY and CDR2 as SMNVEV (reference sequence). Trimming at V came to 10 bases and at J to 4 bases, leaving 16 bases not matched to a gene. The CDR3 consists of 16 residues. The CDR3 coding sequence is TGTGCCACCGGAATCAGAGACAGGGGGCGGACGTACGAGCAGTACTTC. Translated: CATGIRDRGRTYEQYF.

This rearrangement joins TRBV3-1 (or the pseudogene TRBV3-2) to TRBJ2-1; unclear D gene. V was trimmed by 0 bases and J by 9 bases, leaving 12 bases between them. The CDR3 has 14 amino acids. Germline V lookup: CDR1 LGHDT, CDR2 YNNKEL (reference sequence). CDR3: CASSQDLAGSEQFF. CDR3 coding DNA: TGTGCCAGCAGCCAAGATTTAGCAGGTAGTGAGCAGTTCTTC.

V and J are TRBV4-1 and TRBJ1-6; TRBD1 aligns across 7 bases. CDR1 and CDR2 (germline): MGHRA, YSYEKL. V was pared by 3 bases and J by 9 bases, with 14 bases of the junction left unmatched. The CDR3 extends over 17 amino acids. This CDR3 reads CASSHVPGGETASPLHF. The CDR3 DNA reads TGCGCCAGCAGCCACGTCCCAGGGGGAGAGACGGCTTCACCCCTCCACTTT.

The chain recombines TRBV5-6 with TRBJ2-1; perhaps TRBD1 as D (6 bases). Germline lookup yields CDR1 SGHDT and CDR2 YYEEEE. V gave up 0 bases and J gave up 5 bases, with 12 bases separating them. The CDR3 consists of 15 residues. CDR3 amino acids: CASSLGMGANNEQFF. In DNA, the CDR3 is TGTGCCAGCAGCTTGGGTATGGGGGCTAACAATGAGCAGTTCTTC.

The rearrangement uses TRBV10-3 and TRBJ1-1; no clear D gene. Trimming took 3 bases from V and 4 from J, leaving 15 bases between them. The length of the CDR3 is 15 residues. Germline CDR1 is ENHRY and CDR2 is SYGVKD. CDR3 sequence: CAISDPSRNITEAFF. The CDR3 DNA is TGTGCCATCAGTGATCCGAGCAGAAATATCACTGAAGCTTTCTTT.

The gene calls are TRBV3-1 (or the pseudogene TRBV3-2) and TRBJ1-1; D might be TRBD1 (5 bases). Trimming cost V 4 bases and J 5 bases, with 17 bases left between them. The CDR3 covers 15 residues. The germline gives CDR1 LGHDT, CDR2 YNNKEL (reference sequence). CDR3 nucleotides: TGTGCCAGCAGCCTCCGGGCCGTCGAGGGGACTGAAGCTTTCTTT. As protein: CASSLRAVEGTEAFF.

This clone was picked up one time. This chain's CDR3 is CASGPWGGLGTQYF. CDR3 coding DNA: TGTGCTAGTGGTCCTTGGGGGGGCCTGGGAACCCAGTACTTC. This chain connects TRBV12-5 to TRBJ2-5; possible D gene TRBD2, 7 bases. This CDR3 comprises 14 residues. Germline assignment: CDR1 LGHNT and CDR2 FRNRAP. Trimming pared 5 bases from V and 8 bases from J, leaving 18 bases between.

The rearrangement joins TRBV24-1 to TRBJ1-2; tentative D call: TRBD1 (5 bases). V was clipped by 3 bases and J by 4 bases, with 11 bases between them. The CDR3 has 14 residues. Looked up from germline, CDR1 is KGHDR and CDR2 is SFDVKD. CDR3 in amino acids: CATSDAGLTYGYTF. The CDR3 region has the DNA TGTGCCACCAGTGATGCGGGACTGACCTATGGCTACACCTTC.

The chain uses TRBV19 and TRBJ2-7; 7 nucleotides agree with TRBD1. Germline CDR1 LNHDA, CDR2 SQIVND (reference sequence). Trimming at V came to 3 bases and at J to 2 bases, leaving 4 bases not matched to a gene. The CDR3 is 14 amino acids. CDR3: CASSIGTATYEQYF. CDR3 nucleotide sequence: TGTGCCAGTAGTATCGGGACAGCAACCTACGAGCAGTACTTC.

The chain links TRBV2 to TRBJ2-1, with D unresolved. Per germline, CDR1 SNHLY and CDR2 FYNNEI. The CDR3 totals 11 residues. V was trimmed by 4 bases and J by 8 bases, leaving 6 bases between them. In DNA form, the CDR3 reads TGTGCCAGCAGTGGTCTCCATGAGCAGTTCTTC. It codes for CASSGLHEQFF.

The CDR3 DNA reads as TGTGCCAGCAGCTTAGATGGGGGACCCTACGAGCAGTACTTC. This codes for CASSLDGGPYEQYF. This chain joins TRBV7-2 and TRBJ2-7; the D call may be TRBD1 or TRBD2 (5 bases each). This CDR3 is 14 amino acids long. CDR1 and CDR2 from the germline V gene are SGHTA and FQGNSA. Trimming left V 1 base short and J 2 bases short, with 9 bases between.

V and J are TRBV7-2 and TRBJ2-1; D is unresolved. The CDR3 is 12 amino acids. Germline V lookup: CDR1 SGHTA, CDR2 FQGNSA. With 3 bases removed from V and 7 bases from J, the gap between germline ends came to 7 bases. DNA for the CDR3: TGTGCCAGCAGCTTCGCATGGAATGAGCAGTTCTTC. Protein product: CASSFAWNEQFF.

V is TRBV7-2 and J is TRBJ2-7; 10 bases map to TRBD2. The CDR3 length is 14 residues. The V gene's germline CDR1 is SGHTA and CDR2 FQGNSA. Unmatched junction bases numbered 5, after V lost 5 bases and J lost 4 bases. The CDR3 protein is CASSLSGRQYEQYF. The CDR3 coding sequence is TGTGCCAGCAGCCTTAGCGGGAGGCAGTACGAGCAGTACTTC.

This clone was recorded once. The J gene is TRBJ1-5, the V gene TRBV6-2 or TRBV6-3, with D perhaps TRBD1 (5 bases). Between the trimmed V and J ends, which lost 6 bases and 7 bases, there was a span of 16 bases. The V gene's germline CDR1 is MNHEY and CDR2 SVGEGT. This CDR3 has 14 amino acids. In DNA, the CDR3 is TGTGCCAGCAGCTATACAGGTCTCTACCAGCCCCAGCATTTT. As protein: CASSYTGLYQPQHF.

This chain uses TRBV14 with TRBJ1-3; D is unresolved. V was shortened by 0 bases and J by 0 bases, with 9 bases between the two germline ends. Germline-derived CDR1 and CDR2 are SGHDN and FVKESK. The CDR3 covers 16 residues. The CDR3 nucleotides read TGTGCCAGCAGCCAAGACAGGACGCGCTCTGGAAACACCATATATTTT. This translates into CASSQDRTRSGNTIYF.

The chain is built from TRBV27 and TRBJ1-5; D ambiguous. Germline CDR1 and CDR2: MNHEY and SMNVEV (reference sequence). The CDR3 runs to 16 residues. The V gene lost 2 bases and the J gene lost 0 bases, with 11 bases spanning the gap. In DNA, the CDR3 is TGTGCCAGCAGTTTAGGTCGGCAGAATAGCAATCAGCCCCAGCATTTT. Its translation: CASSLGRQNSNQPQHF.

CDR3: CASSRLGTDGYTF. CDR3 nucleotides: TGCGCCAGCAGCCGCTTAGGGACAGATGGCTACACCTTC. This chain uses TRBV4-1 with TRBJ1-2, with TRBD1 matching 7 bases. V lost 4 bases and J lost 6; bases outside the gene matches: 5. Germline V gene lookup returns CDR1 MGHRA and CDR2 YSYEKL. This CDR3 has 13 residues.

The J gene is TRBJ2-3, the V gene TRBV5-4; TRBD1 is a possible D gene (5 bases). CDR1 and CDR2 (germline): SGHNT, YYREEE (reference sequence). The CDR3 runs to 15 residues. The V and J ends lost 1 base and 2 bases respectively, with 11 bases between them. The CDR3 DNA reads TGTGCCAGCAGCTTGATAGGGGCCCTCACAGATACGCAGTATTTT. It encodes CASSLIGALTDTQYF.

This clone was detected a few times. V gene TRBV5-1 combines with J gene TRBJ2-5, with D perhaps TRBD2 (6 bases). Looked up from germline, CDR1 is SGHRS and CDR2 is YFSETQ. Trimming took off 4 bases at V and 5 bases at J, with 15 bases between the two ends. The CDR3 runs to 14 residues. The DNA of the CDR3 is TGCGCCAGCAGCGCGGGACTCCGGGGGGAGACCCAGTACTTC. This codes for CASSAGLRGETQYF.

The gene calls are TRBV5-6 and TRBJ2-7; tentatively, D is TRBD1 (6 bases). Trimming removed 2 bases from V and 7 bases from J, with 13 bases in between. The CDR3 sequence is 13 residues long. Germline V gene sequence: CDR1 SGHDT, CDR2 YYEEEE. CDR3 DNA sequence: TGTGCCAGCAGCTTTGGCAGGGGTTGGGAGCAGTACTTC. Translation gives CASSFGRGWEQYF.

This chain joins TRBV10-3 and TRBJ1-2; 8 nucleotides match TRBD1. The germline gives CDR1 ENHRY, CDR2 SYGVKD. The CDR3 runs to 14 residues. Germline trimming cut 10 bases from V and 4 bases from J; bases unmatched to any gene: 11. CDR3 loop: CATQGAGRIYGYTF. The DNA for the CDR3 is TGTGCCACCCAGGGGGCCGGTCGTATCTATGGCTACACCTTC.